This section outlines one T cell receptor (beta chain) sequence together with its context. The data are from a study of blood T cells in healthy people across ages. V lost 2 bases and J 4 bases, leaving 11 bases between the germline ends. The CDR3 spans 14 residues. Germline V gene data show CDR1 as SGHTA and CDR2 as FQGNSA. Together with a sample-barcoded 5' primer, a J-beta primer mix was included in a second PCR lasting about 7 to 11 cycles. TCRdb recomputed calls from the 5' RACE reads with MiXCR, one row per CDR3 protein. The data show roughly 800,000 distinct CDR3 sequences, 36% seen once. In terms of origin and age, donors were healthy Caucasian individuals from Russia aged about 6 to 90.

This receptor was taken from a young man in good health. This rearrangement joins TRBV7-2 to TRBJ2-5; the D call may be TRBD1 or TRBD2 (6 bases each). Sequences were obtained from blood. In DNA, the CDR3 is TGTGCCAGCAGCTTAAGGGGGGACGGAGAGACCCAGTACTTC. Its protein product is CASSLRGDGETQYF.